Below are 14 T cell receptor beta chains sequenced from a single sample in a study of OX40 agonist ivuxolimab in advanced cancers. Here immunoSEQ multiplex PCR was the method, and the copy in TCRdb shows in-frame clones only, minus some. Among tens of thousands of clones, roughly nine tenths were seen once, and the ten largest hold roughly 10%. Sequences were derived from CD4+ or CD8+ T cells sorted from blood, sampled in a trial of the OX40 agonist ivuxolimab. These receptors came from an adult with an advanced solid tumor such as melanoma, head and neck, liver or kidney cancer.

In the case of this clone: One junction end does not reproduce the germline sequence, and a read error may be involved. The rearrangement uses TRBV5-1 and TRBJ2-1; 13 positions agree with TRBD2. Germline V gene data show CDR1 as SGHRS and CDR2 as YFSETQ. This CDR3 region has 15 residues. The DNA for the CDR3 is TGCGCCAGCAGGTTGGGACTAGCGGGGAACAATGAGCAGTTCTTC. This codes for CASRLGLAGNNEQFF.

The J gene is TRBJ2-7, the V gene TRBV25-1, with D perhaps TRBD1 (5 bases). The CDR3 has 14 amino acids. Germline CDR1 and CDR2: MGHDK and SYGVNS. The V gene lost 2 bases and the J gene lost 2 bases, with 10 bases spanning the gap. The CDR3 DNA reads as TGTGCCAGCAGTGAAAAGGAGACAGCCTACGAGCAGTACTTC. This sequence encodes CASSEKETAYEQYF.

This sequence joins TRBV6-1 and TRBJ2-7, with D unresolved. The CDR3 extends over 12 amino acids. Trimming shortened V by 2 bases and J by 1 base, and 3 bases separated the two germline ends. In germline, CDR1 is MNHNS, CDR2 SASEGT. CDR3 region: CASSEWSYEQYF. The DNA of the CDR3 is TGTGCCAGCAGTGAATGGTCCTACGAGCAGTACTTC.

The CDR3 loop is CASSSEAGGYNEQFF. CDR3 DNA: TGCGCCAGCAGCTCCGAGGCGGGGGGGTACAATGAGCAGTTCTTC. V gene TRBV5-1 combines with J gene TRBJ2-1, with 9 bases matching TRBD2. The CDR3 contains 15 residues. The V and J ends lost 3 bases and 4 bases, in that order; junction bases with no gene match: 5. The germline CDR1 and CDR2 sequences are SGHRS and YFSETQ.

The V and J genes are TRBV6-5 and TRBJ1-5; D not resolved. The V end was cut by 2 bases, the J end by 7 bases, with 12 bases between. The CDR3 has 14 amino acids. Looked up from germline, CDR1 is MNHEY and CDR2 is SVGAGI. CDR3 sequence reads: CASSYVTAGQPQHF. The CDR3 DNA follows: TGTGCCAGCAGTTACGTAACAGCAGGCCAGCCCCAGCATTTT.

Only one count was recorded for this clone. The chain links TRBV12-5 to TRBJ2-2, with D tentatively TRBD2 (5 bases). Germline V gene lookup returns CDR1 LGHNT and CDR2 FRNRAP. The CDR3 is 15 residues long. Trimming removed 6 bases from V and 0 bases from J, with 11 bases in between. The chain's CDR3 is CASGVRLSNTGELFF. The DNA of the CDR3 is TGTGCTAGTGGGGTACGACTATCGAACACCGGGGAGCTGTTTTTT.

This clone was observed once. The chain links TRBV6-1 to TRBJ2-7, with D perhaps TRBD1 (5 bases). From germline, CDR1 is MNHNS and CDR2 SASEGT. This CDR3 comprises 15 residues. V lost 1 base, J lost 2 bases, and 12 bases lay in between. CDR3 in DNA: TGTGCCAGCAGTGAAGAGACATTGGGGCCCTACGAGCAGTACTTC. The encoded protein is CASSEETLGPYEQYF.

The chain recombines TRBV9 with TRBJ1-5, with unresolved D. The germline V gene has CDR1 SGDLS and CDR2 YYNGEE. CDR3 length: 14 residues. With 0 bases removed from V and 3 bases from J, the gap between germline ends came to 7 bases. DNA of the CDR3: TGTGCCAGCAGCGTAGGTGGGGTCAATCAGCCCCAGCATTTT. As protein: CASSVGGVNQPQHF.

The genes are TRBV7-9 and TRBJ2-3; unclear D gene. This CDR3 has 13 residues. Deletions cut 3 bases from V and 2 bases from J, with 6 bases between. Germline CDR1 is SEHNR and CDR2 is FQNEAQ (reference sequence). The CDR3 DNA is TGTGCCAGCAGCTTCACGGCCACAGATACGCAGTATTTT. It is translated as CASSFTATDTQYF.

The CDR3 here is CASSFLDSASTDTQYF. The CDR3 DNA reads as TGTGCCAGCAGTTTCCTCGACTCGGCTAGCACAGATACGCAGTATTTT. J is TRBJ2-3 and V is TRBV27; D remains unclear. The CDR3 covers 16 residues. The germline V gene has CDR1 MNHEY and CDR2 SMNVEV (reference sequence). V gave up 3 bases and J gave up 0 bases, with 13 bases separating them.

The V gene is TRBV19, the J gene TRBJ2-7, with TRBD1 as a possible D gene (6 bases). Germline CDR1 is LNHDA and CDR2 is SQIVND (reference sequence). This CDR3 has 15 amino acids. Trimming removed 4 bases from V and 2 bases from J, with 15 bases in between. The CDR3 protein is CASSTETGTPYEQYF. The CDR3 nucleotides read TGTGCCAGTAGTACCGAAACCGGGACACCCTACGAGCAGTACTTC.

The V call is TRBV27, the J call TRBJ1-4; maybe TRBD1 (5 bases). The CDR3 extends over 16 amino acids. Trimming took off 3 bases at V and 3 bases at J, with 14 bases between the two ends. Germline assignment: CDR1 MNHEY and CDR2 SMNVEV (reference sequence). The CDR3 region has the DNA TGTGCCAGCAGTTTTTCAGGGAGCACACCTAATGAAAAACTGTTTTTT. Encoded protein: CASSFSGSTPNEKLFF.

V gene TRBV2 combines with J gene TRBJ2-2; 9 bases agree with TRBD1. With 6 bases clipped from V and 8 bases from J, the junction kept 10 bases outside the gene matches. CDR3 length: 15 residues. CDR1 is SNHLY and CDR2 is FYNNEI in the germline V gene. CDR3 DNA sequence: TGTGCCAGCAGAGACCTAAACAGGGGGCTAGGGGAGCTGTTTTTT. Translated: CASRDLNRGLGELFF.

The V gene is TRBV12-5, the J gene TRBJ2-3; D ambiguous. The CDR3 consists of 14 residues. V shed 3 bases and J shed 0 bases, with 7 bases lying between them. Germline values: CDR1 LGHNT, CDR2 FRNRAP. The CDR3 loop is CASGFSLSTDTQYF. The CDR3 DNA reads as TGTGCTAGTGGTTTCTCTCTCAGCACAGATACGCAGTATTTT. The variable domain in full, completed from reference TRBV12-5 and TRBJ2-3, reads DARVTQTPRHKVTEMGQEVTMRCQPILGHNTVFWYRQTMMQGLELLAYFRNRAPLDDSGMPKDRFSAEMPDATLATLKIQPSEPRDSAVYFCASGFSLSTDTQYFGPGTRLTVL.